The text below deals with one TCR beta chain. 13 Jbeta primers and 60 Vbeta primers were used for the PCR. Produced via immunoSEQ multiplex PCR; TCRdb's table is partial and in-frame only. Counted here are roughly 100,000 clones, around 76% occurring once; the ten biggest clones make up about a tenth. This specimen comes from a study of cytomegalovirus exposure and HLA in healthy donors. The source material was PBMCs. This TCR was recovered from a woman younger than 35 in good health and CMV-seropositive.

CDR3 sequence reads: CASTVRGASTDTQYF. Written as DNA, the CDR3 is TGTGCCAGTACCGTTCGCGGGGCTAGCACAGATACGCAGTATTTT. The genes are TRBV19 and TRBJ2-3; D possibly corresponds to TRBD2 (6 bases). V lost 7 bases and J 0 bases, leaving 14 bases between the germline ends. The length of the CDR3 is 15 residues. The germline V gene has CDR1 LNHDA and CDR2 SQIVND (reference sequence). Full variable domain (missing parts from reference TRBV19 and TRBJ2-3): DGGITQSPKYLFRKEGQNVTLSCEQNLNHDAMYWYRQDPGQGLRLIYYSQIVNDFQKGDIAEGYSVSREKKESFPLTVTSAQKNPTAFYLCASTVRGASTDTQYFGPGTRLTVL.